This paragraph covers one T cell receptor (beta chain) sequence. The antigen remains unidentified. The source of the sample is a study of CD8 T cell repertoires and HIV-1 epitope variants. Method: immunoSEQ multiplex PCR; TCRdb's copy keeps in-frame clones and lacks some. The data hold a few thousand clones, with about three fifths observed a single time. Study-level points and caveats: The TAALDMSHF plasma variant had no responses, unlike KF9 (roughly 5 clonotypes) and HW9 (one).

CDR1 MNHEY and CDR2 SVGAGI come from the germline V gene. J was trimmed by 1 base and V by 4 bases; bases with no gene match: 7. There are 16 residues in the CDR3. This chain links TRBV6-5 with TRBJ2-1; the match to TRBD1 covers 7 bases. The material sequenced was cultured CD8+ T cells derived from PBMCs. The receptor's source is a male donor with HIV. The CDR3 DNA is TGTGCCAGCAGTTTATCACAGGGGATATCCTACAATGAGCAGTTCTTC. Protein sequence: CASSLSQGISYNEQFF.